This T cell receptor beta chain appears in the sequencing data of a study of CD8 T cells in ankylosing spondylitis. Study-level findings and limits: The study looked at matched synovial fluid samples from ankylosing spondylitis patients. Disease-linked clones were reported to be significantly enriched there. Seemingly distinctive of ankylosing spondylitis blood was a TCR beta motif formed by eight highly homologous variants.

A note on this clonotype: The antigen is undetermined.

Germline V gene sequence: CDR1 LNHDA, CDR2 SQIVND (reference sequence). Trimming stripped 7 bases from V and 3 bases from J, with 14 bases between. The CDR3 covers 14 residues. TCRdb reprocessed the 5' RACE reads with MiXCR, giving one entry per CDR3 protein. This table holds under 550,000 distinct CDR3 sequences, roughly 26% found once. Sequencing was carried out using blood, either unsorted or a sorted T cell fraction (not recorded which). The receptor's source is a male donor with ankylosing spondylitis. The chain couples TRBV19 to TRBJ2-3; the D gene is possibly TRBD2 (5 bases). CDR3 sequence: CASKREGLTDTQYF. DNA of the CDR3: TGTGCCAGTAAACGAGAGGGTCTGACAGATACGCAGTATTTT. Filled out from reference TRBV19 and TRBJ2-3, the complete variable domain reads DGGITQSPKYLFRKEGQNVTLSCEQNLNHDAMYWYRQDPGQGLRLIYYSQIVNDFQKGDIAEGYSVSREKKESFPLTVTSAQKNPTAFYLCASKREGLTDTQYFGPGTRLTVL.